This TCR beta chain appears in the sequencing data of a study of shared clonotypes between healthy human individuals. Study-level results: When naive CD4 clonotypes were compared across several donors, around 5% were shared.

The V end lost 7 bases, the J end lost 5 bases, and 18 bases lay between the germline ends. CDR1 SGHRS and CDR2 YFSETQ come from the germline V gene. CDR3 length: 14 amino acids. For this clone: Its antigen remains unknown.

The data were produced by immunoSEQ multiplex PCR, yet TCRdb's version contains in-frame clones alone and is incomplete. The top ten clones hold approximately 0.35% of a sample with about 2.4 million clones, over 85% of them seen once. This TCR came from a young man in good health. Some clones in this sample may be carry-over from other donors' samples. V usage is TRBV5-1 and J usage is TRBJ2-5, with unresolved D. The sequenced sample was naive CD4+ T cells from PBMCs. Regarding subset: CD45RA+ positively selected. This chain's CDR3 is CASGSRDSAETQYF. The CDR3, as DNA: TGCGCCAGCGGCTCCCGCGACTCGGCGGAGACCCAGTACTTC.